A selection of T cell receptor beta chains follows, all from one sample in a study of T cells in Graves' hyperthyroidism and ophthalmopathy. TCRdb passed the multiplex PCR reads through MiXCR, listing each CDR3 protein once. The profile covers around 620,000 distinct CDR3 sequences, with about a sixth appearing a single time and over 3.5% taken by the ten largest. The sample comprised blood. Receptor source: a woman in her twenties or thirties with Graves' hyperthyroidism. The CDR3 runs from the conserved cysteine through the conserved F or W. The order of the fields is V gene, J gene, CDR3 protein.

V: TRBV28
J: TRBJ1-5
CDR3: CASRVLGQPNQPQHF

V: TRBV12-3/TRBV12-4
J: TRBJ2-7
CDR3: CASRRTAAYEQYF

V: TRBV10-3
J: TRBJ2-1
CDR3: CAISEFQNEQFF

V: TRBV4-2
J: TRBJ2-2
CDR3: CASSKTSGQTNTGELFF

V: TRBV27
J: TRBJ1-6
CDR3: CASSLFLRQGTNSPLHF

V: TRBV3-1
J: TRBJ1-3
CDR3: CASSHSATGDTIYF

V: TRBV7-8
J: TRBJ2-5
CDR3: CASSLFSVQEAQYF

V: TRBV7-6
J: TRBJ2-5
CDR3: CASSLGSGEQETQYF

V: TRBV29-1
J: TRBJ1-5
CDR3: CSVVVGNQPQHF

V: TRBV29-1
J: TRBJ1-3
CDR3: CSVALSGNTIYF

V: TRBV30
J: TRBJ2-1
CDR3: CAWSVQGLAGPNSYNEQFF

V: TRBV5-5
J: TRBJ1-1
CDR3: CASSSGIDRVAFF

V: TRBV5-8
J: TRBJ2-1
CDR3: CASTPGSLTKRNEQFF

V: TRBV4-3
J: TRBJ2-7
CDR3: CASSQVLRYEQYF

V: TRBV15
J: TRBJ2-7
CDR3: CATSRGLADAYEQYF

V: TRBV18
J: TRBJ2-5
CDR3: CASSPHRDSGETQYF

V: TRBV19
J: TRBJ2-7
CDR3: CASSNAAGRNYEQYF

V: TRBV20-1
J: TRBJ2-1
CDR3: CSAFGQGRDANHNEQFF

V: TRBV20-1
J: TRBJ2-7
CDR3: CSAGTSGRAHEQYF

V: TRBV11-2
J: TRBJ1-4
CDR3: CASSPHRATNEKLFF

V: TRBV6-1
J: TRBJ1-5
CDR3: CATTGYSSNQPQHF

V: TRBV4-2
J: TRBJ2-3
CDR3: CASSQELAGTDTQYF

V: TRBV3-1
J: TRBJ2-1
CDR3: CASSQRYGSYNEQFF

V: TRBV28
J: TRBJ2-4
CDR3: CASSKGAVHIQYF

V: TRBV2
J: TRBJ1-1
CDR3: CASSLTGATEAFF

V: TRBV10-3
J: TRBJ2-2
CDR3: CAISTGEQNTGELFF

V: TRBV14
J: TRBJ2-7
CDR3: CASSQINHEQYF

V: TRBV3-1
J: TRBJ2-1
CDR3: CASSYPTGGYNEQFF

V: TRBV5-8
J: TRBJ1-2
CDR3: CASSLETGRGYTF

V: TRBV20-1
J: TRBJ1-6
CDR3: CSARDPKTGPNSPLHF

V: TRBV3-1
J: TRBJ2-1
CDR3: CASSQGLATSVLFF

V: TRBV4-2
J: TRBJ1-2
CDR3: CASSQVDRAGGYTF

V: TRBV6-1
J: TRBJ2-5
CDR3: CASTPLVGVYQETQYF

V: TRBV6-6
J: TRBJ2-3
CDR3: CASSYSSSRATDTQYF

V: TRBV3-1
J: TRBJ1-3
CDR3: CASSQDGPFTASGNTIYF

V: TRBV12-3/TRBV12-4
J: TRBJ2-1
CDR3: CASSWAGGGYNEQFF

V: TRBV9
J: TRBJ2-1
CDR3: CASSVAGSGFGEQFF

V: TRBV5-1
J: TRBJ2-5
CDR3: CASSFGRAGGETQYF

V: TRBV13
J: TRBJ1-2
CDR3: CASSPQGTGGYTF

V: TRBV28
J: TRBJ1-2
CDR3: CASSGGTSYGYTF

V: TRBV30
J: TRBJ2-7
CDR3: CAWDGRLFPEQYF

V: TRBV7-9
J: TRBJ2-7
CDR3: CASSSDKYEQYF

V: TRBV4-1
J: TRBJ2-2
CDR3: CASSRGQGSGELFF

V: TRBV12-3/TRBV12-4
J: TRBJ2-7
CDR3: CASSLVPSYEQYF

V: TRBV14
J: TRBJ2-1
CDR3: CASSQRDRGLRREQFF

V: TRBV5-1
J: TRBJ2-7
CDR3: CASSLGAREDEQYF

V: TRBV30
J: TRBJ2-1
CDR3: CAWSAKHEQFF

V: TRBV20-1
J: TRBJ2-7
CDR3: CSATPTVDPTYEQYF

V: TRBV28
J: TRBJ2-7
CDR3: CASTTGTTFYEQYF

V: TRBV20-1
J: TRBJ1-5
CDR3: CSAGDPGSRNQPQHF

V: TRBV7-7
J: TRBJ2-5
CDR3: CASSLGSYQETQYF

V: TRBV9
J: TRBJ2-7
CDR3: CASSAIPGQDYEQYF

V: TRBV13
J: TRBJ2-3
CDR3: CASSSGTSGFTDTQYF

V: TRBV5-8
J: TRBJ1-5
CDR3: CASNQGHINQPQHF

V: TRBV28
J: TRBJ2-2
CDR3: CASSTTGPVRGELFF